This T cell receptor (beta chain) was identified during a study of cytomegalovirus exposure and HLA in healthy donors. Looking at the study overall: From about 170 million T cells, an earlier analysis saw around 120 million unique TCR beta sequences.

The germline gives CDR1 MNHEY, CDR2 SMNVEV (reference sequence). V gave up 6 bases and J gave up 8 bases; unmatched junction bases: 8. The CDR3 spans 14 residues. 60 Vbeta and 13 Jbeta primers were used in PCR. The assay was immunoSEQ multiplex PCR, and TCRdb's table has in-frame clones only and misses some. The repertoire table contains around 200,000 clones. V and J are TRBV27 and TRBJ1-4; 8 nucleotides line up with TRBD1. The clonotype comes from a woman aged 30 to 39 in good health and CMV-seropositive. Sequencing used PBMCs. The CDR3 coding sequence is TGTGCCAGCAGCCCAGGGGGCGGGGAGGAAAAACTGTTTTTT. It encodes CASSPGGGEEKLFF. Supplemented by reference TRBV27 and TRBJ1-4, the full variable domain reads EAQVTQNPRYLITVTGKKLTVTCSQNMNHEYMSWYRQDPGLGLRQIYYSMNVEVTDKGDVPEGYKVSRKEKRNFPLILESPSPNQTSLYFCASSPGGGEEKLFFGSGTQLSVL.